This paragraph covers one TCR beta chain sequence. The CDR3 contains 10 residues. CDR1 and CDR2 (germline): SEHNR, FQNEAQ (reference sequence). V gave up 4 bases and J gave up 7 bases, with 4 bases separating them. The assay was immunoSEQ multiplex PCR, and TCRdb's table has in-frame clones only and misses some. The sample contains about 120,000 clones, 70% to 90% of which appear only once. These data originate in a study of T cell responses to AZD1222 COVID-19 vaccine. The receptor was isolated from an adult in good health. The J gene is TRBJ1-2, the V gene TRBV7-9; D unclear. This material consisted of peripheral blood, taken on day 0 of MenACWY control vaccination. CDR3 coding DNA: TGTGCCAGCAGCTCCGTTGGCTACACCTTC. This encodes CASSSVGYTF.